The 22 T cell receptor beta chains listed next were all sequenced from one sample in a study of blood T cell repertoires in COVID-19. Assay used: immunoSEQ multiplex PCR; TCRdb lists only in-frame clones, some missing. The sample has roughly 150,000 clones, around three quarters seen once. The sequenced material came from PBMCs or T cells enriched from blood (not recorded which). The receptors here all came from an older woman in a cohort exposed to, infected with or recovered from COVID-19 (not recorded which).

CDR3 sequence reads: CASSYQGGVGTEAFF. CDR3 coding DNA: TGTGCCAGCAGTTACCAGGGCGGGGTAGGGACGGAAGCTTTCTTT. The V and J genes are TRBV6-5 and TRBJ1-1, with D possibly matching TRBD1 (5 bases). The CDR3 loop spans 15 amino acids. V dropped 2 bases and J dropped 8 bases, with 18 bases sitting between them. CDR1 is MNHEY, CDR2 SVGAGI, per germline.

V and J are TRBV3-1 (or the pseudogene TRBV3-2) and TRBJ1-1, with 9 bases that match TRBD1. Losses at the gene ends were 4 bases for V and 4 bases for J; bases not matched to a gene: 4. The CDR3 consists of 14 residues. Germline assignment: CDR1 LGHDT and CDR2 YNNKEL (reference sequence). CDR3 in amino acids: CASSLTGGVTEAFF. Written as DNA, the CDR3 is TGTGCCAGCAGCCTGACAGGGGGTGTCACTGAAGCTTTCTTT.

V gene TRBV6-2 or TRBV6-3 combines with J gene TRBJ1-2; D not certain. Germline lookup yields CDR1 MNHEY and CDR2 SVGEGT. CDR3 length: 14 residues. Trimming took 2 bases from V and 1 from J, leaving 8 bases between them. The CDR3: CASSYVLDNYGYTF. The CDR3 nucleotides are TGTGCCAGCAGTTACGTCCTAGATAACTATGGCTACACCTTC.

This chain joins TRBV7-8 and TRBJ2-7; D unclear. The CDR3 length is 15 residues. Germline V CDR1 and CDR2: SGHVS, FQNEAQ. The V gene lost 1 base and the J gene lost 2 bases, with 12 bases spanning the gap. CDR3 in amino acids: CASSLGTTYPYEQYF. The DNA for the CDR3 is TGTGCCAGCAGCTTAGGTACTACTTATCCCTACGAGCAGTACTTC.

A few counts support this clone. This chain links TRBV18 with TRBJ2-7, with D possibly being TRBD1 (5 bases). With 0 bases removed from V and 2 bases from J, the gap between germline ends came to 8 bases. Germline CDR1 and CDR2: KGHSH and LQKENI. This CDR3 is 14 amino acids long. CDR3 residues: CASSPPTVPYEQYF. CDR3 bases: TGTGCCAGCTCACCACCGACAGTTCCCTACGAGCAGTACTTC.

The chain employs TRBV9 and TRBJ2-6; possible D gene TRBD2, 5 bases. Germline loops: CDR1 SGDLS, CDR2 YYNGEE. The length of the CDR3 is 17 residues. Between the trimmed V and J ends, which lost 4 bases and 4 bases, there was a span of 18 bases. The CDR3 region has the DNA TGTGCCAGCAGCCCGCGCCCCCGTGCGGGCGGGGCCAACGTCCTGACTTTC. Amino acid sequence: CASSPRPRAGGANVLTF.

This rearrangement joins TRBV5-3 to TRBJ2-3, with 12 bases that match TRBD2. TRBV5-3 is designated an ORF whose function remains uncertain. The CDR3 is made up of 16 amino acids. V dropped 0 bases and J dropped 6; count of bases not matched to a gene: 5. CDR3 coding DNA: TGTGCCAGAAGCTTGGGACTAGCGGGAGAGTCTGATACGCAGTATTTT. It is translated as CARSLGLAGESDTQYF.

The chain couples TRBV4-3 to TRBJ2-3; possibly TRBD2 for D (5 bases). CDR3 length: 15 residues. Between the trimmed V and J ends, which lost 1 base and 6 bases, there was a span of 14 bases. Germline loops: CDR1 LGHNA, CDR2 YSLEER. This chain's CDR3 is CASSQGLRGTDTQYF. As DNA, the CDR3 is TGCGCCAGCAGCCAAGGACTACGCGGAACCGATACGCAGTATTTT.

The rearrangement joins TRBV3-1 (or the pseudogene TRBV3-2) to TRBJ2-4; D remains unclear. Trimming shortened V by 0 bases and J by 9 bases, and 15 bases separated the two germline ends. Per germline, CDR1 LGHDT and CDR2 YNNKEL (reference sequence). This CDR3 spans 15 amino acids. The CDR3 loop reads CASSQDMRFSFIQYF. CDR3 nucleotides: TGTGCCAGCAGCCAAGATATGAGGTTTAGTTTCATTCAGTACTTC.

This chain links TRBV3-1 (or the pseudogene TRBV3-2) with TRBJ2-7; a possible D gene is TRBD2 (5 bases). The CDR3 sequence is 13 residues long. Per germline, CDR1 LGHDT and CDR2 YNNKEL (reference sequence). Trimming shortened V by 4 bases and J by 3 bases, and 10 bases separated the two germline ends. CDR3 in amino acids: CASSPSGVYEQYF. The CDR3 DNA reads as TGTGCCAGCAGCCCCAGCGGCGTCTACGAGCAGTACTTC.

The V gene is TRBV2, the J gene TRBJ1-2, with D perhaps TRBD1 (6 bases). The V and J ends lost 7 bases and 4 bases respectively, with 19 bases between them. Germline V gene lookup returns CDR1 SNHLY and CDR2 FYNNEI. The CDR3 spans 15 residues. The CDR3 here is CASNPSGALSYGYTF. CDR3 coding DNA: TGTGCCAGCAACCCCTCAGGGGCCCTCTCCTATGGCTACACCTTC.

J is TRBJ2-1 and V is TRBV20-1; TRBD2 matches 11 bases. This CDR3 has 13 amino acids. Looked up from germline, CDR1 is DFQATT and CDR2 is SNEGSKA (reference sequence). Trimming cost V 3 bases and J 8 bases; bases outside gene matches: 3. CDR3 sequence: CSASLAGGYEQFF. The CDR3 coding sequence is TGCAGTGCTAGTCTAGCGGGGGGCTATGAGCAGTTCTTC.

The rearrangement joins TRBV5-1 to TRBJ2-3; 14 bases fit TRBD2. J was trimmed by 0 bases and V by 4 bases; bases with no gene match: 10. In germline, CDR1 is SGHRS, CDR2 YFSETQ. The CDR3 has 19 amino acids. CDR3 nucleotides: TGCGCCAGCAGCCGGTCCGGGACTAGCGGGAGCCCGAGCACAGATACGCAGTATTTT. Translated, it gives CASSRSGTSGSPSTDTQYF. Variable domain in full (rest from reference TRBV5-1 and TRBJ2-3): KAGVTQTPRYLIKTRGQQVTLSCSPISGHRSVSWYQQTPGQGLQFLFEYFSETQRNKGNFPGRFSGRQFSNSRSEMNVSTLELGDSALYLCASSRSGTSGSPSTDTQYFGPGTRLTVL.

J is TRBJ2-2 and V is TRBV5-1; TRBD2 matches at 7 bases. Germline V lookup: CDR1 SGHRS, CDR2 YFSETQ. Losses at the gene ends were 5 bases for V and 2 bases for J; bases not matched to a gene: 9. The CDR3 is 16 residues long. CDR3 protein: CASSTYSGPNTGELFF. The CDR3 DNA reads TGCGCCAGCAGTACCTATAGCGGGCCTAACACCGGGGAGCTGTTTTTT.

The J gene is TRBJ1-1, the V gene TRBV27; D is undetermined. Trimming took off 5 bases at V and 4 bases at J, with 11 bases between the two ends. The CDR3 contains 13 residues. CDR1 is MNHEY, CDR2 SMNVEV, per germline (reference sequence). The CDR3 reads CASSTQVGTEAFF. Written as DNA, the CDR3 is TGTGCCAGCAGTACCCAGGTCGGCACTGAAGCTTTCTTT.

The V gene is TRBV7-9, the J gene TRBJ2-3; 10 bases line up with TRBD2. CDR3 length equals 15 residues. Germline V gene lookup returns CDR1 SEHNR and CDR2 FQNEAQ (reference sequence). With V trimmed by 5 bases and J by 4 bases, 6 bases remained unmatched. CDR3 bases: TGTGCCAGCAGCCGGGGGACTAGCGCCGCAGATACGCAGTATTTT. Its protein product is CASSRGTSAADTQYF.

This clone was observed a few times. This chain links TRBV11-2 with TRBJ2-7; TRBD1 is a possible D gene (5 bases). V was cut by 0 bases and J by 2 bases, with 11 bases left in between. CDR1 is SGHAT and CDR2 is FQNNGV in the germline V gene. This CDR3 is 15 amino acids long. Here the CDR3 reads CASSLDRGSAYEQYF. CDR3 nucleotide sequence: TGTGCCAGCAGCTTAGATAGGGGTTCTGCCTACGAGCAGTACTTC.

The V call is TRBV6-2 or TRBV6-3, the J call TRBJ2-1; 7 bases match TRBD2. Germline CDR1 MNHEY, CDR2 SVGEGT. This CDR3 has 14 residues. Trimming at V came to 1 base and at J to 8 bases, leaving 5 bases not matched to a gene. The CDR3 nucleotides read TGTGCCAGCAGTTACTTAAGACTAGCAGATGAGCAGTTCTTC. It specifies CASSYLRLADEQFF.

The chain links TRBV7-2 to TRBJ2-1; 8 positions match TRBD1. CDR3 length: 14 amino acids. CDR1 SGHTA and CDR2 FQGNSA come from the germline V gene. V shed 2 bases and J 12 bases; nucleotides not matched to a gene: 9. The CDR3 DNA is TGTGCCAGCAGCTTAAGCCCGGAGGGGACAGGGCAGTTCTTC. It yields the protein CASSLSPEGTGQFF. Filled out from reference TRBV7-2 and TRBJ2-1, the complete variable domain reads GAGVSQSPSNKVTEKGKDVELRCDPISGHTALYWYRQSLGQGLEFLIYFQGNSAPDKSGLPSDRFSAERTGGSVSTLTIQRTQQEDSAVYLCASSLSPEGTGQFFGPGTRLTVL.

The chain employs TRBV5-1 and TRBJ2-1; a possible D gene is TRBD2 (6 bases). The V gene lost 4 bases and the J gene lost 5 bases, with 13 bases spanning the gap. CDR1 and CDR2 from the germline V gene are SGHRS and YFSETQ. CDR3 size: 14 residues. For the CDR3, the DNA is TGCGCCAGCAGCCCGGGAGTGGGGCACAATGAGCAGTTCTTC. It encodes CASSPGVGHNEQFF.

J is TRBJ2-1 and V is TRBV5-4; D is possibly TRBD2 (5 bases). Germline lookup yields CDR1 SGHNT and CDR2 YYREEE (reference sequence). V lost 1 base to trimming and J lost 9 bases, with 5 bases between them. This CDR3 contains 11 residues. The CDR3: CASSLRGEQFF. The CDR3 DNA sequence: TGTGCCAGCAGCTTGCGGGGTGAGCAGTTCTTC.

The rearrangement joins TRBV9 to TRBJ2-1, with TRBD2 matching 8 bases. The junction had 16 bases not matched to a gene; V was cut back by 2 bases and J by 12 bases. Per germline, CDR1 SGDLS and CDR2 YYNGEE. This CDR3 has 16 residues. The CDR3 nucleotides read TGTGCCAGCAGCGTTACCGGGGCGGGAGGCCTGGAGAGGCAGTTCTTC. Its translation is CASSVTGAGGLERQFF. The full variable domain, rest sourced from reference TRBV9 and TRBJ2-1, is DSGVTQTPKHLITATGQRVTLRCSPRSGDLSVYWYQQSLDQGLQFLIQYYNGEERAKGNILERFSAQQFPDLHSELNLSSLELGDSALYFCASSVTGAGGLERQFFGPGTRLTVL.